The 17 T cell receptor beta chains given below trace back to one sample, sequenced in a study of shared clonotypes between healthy human individuals. The repertoire was sequenced with immunoSEQ multiplex PCR; TCRdb's copy has only in-frame clones and lacks some. The data contain some 1 million clones, about 80% of them singletons. The sequenced sample was memory CD4+ T cells sorted from blood. Subset of the sample: CD45RA-negative fraction. The origin of the receptors is a man younger than 35 in good health.

In DNA form, the CDR3 reads TGTGCCAGCGGCAACCCGGGACAGGGTGGCTACGAGCAGTACTTC. It translates to CASGNPGQGGYEQYF. V is TRBV6-5 and J is TRBJ2-7, with 9 positions matching TRBD1. With V trimmed by 8 bases and J by 3 bases, 11 bases remained unmatched. Germline values: CDR1 MNHEY, CDR2 SVGAGI. The CDR3 runs 15 residues.

The V and J genes are TRBV14 and TRBJ2-5; D perhaps matches TRBD2 (5 bases). Trimming removed 3 bases at V and 4 bases at J, with 15 bases between. The CDR3 totals 15 residues. The germline gives CDR1 SGHDN, CDR2 FVKESK. CDR3 coding DNA: TGTGCCAGCAGCCATGCTCGGGGAAGGAGAGAGACCCAGTACTTC. Translation gives CASSHARGRRETQYF.

The chain employs TRBV9 and TRBJ2-2, with D unclear. Between the trimmed V and J ends, which lost 1 base and 0 bases, there was a span of 13 bases. Germline V gene sequence: CDR1 SGDLS, CDR2 YYNGEE. The length of the CDR3 is 17 residues. The CDR3 region has the DNA TGTGCCAGCAGCGTAATCCCTACGGCAGCGAACACCGGGGAGCTGTTTTTT. Translating gives CASSVIPTAANTGELFF.

The chain combines TRBV28 with TRBJ1-1; 7 nucleotides match TRBD1. Trimming removed 5 bases from V and 3 bases from J; junction bases left unmatched: 15. Germline V lookup: CDR1 MDHEN, CDR2 SYDVKM. The CDR3 spans 17 residues. The CDR3 bases are TGTGCCAGCAGTCCCCTCGGCGAGGGGGCAAGGGACACTGAAGCTTTCTTT. Translated, it gives CASSPLGEGARDTEAFF.

This clone was observed a handful of times. As DNA, the CDR3 is TGTGCCAGCTCACCGGAGCCTCTGAGCTCTGGGGCCAACGTCCTGACTTTC. Its translation is CASSPEPLSSGANVLTF. V usage is TRBV18 and J usage is TRBJ2-6, with D unclear. Trimming shortened V by 3 bases and J by 0 bases, and 12 bases separated the two germline ends. From germline, CDR1 is KGHSH and CDR2 LQKENI. The CDR3 extends over 17 amino acids.

V usage is TRBV27 and J usage is TRBJ2-7; D possibly corresponds to TRBD1 (5 bases). In germline, CDR1 is MNHEY, CDR2 SMNVEV (reference sequence). Between the trimmed V and J ends, which lost 6 bases and 3 bases, there was a span of 15 bases. The CDR3 loop spans 14 amino acids. The DNA for the CDR3 is TGTGCCAGCAGGAGGATCGACAGACGCTACGAGCAGTACTTC. Translation: CASRRIDRRYEQYF.

The chain recombines TRBV7-9 with TRBJ1-3; possible D gene TRBD1, 6 bases. The germline V gene has CDR1 SEHNR and CDR2 FQNEAQ (reference sequence). This CDR3 has 15 residues. Trimming shortened V by 3 bases and J by 2 bases, and 11 bases separated the two germline ends. Written as DNA, the CDR3 is TGTGCCAGCAGCTTTGGGGGGCTGGCTGGAAACACCATATATTTT. Its protein product is CASSFGGLAGNTIYF.

The CDR3: CASSVGTIGAGGRLTGELFF. DNA of the CDR3: TGTGCCAGCAGCGTAGGAACAATAGGGGCGGGGGGCCGCCTAACCGGGGAGCTGTTTTTT. The chain joins TRBV9 to TRBJ2-2, with 8 bases fitting TRBD2. The ends lost 0 bases at V and 5 bases at J; junction bases unmatched: 18. There are 20 residues in the CDR3. CDR1 SGDLS and CDR2 YYNGEE come from the germline V gene.

V is TRBV5-4 and J is TRBJ2-5, with 10 bases lining up with TRBD2. The CDR3 contains 13 residues. V shed 5 bases and J 3 bases; nucleotides not matched to a gene: 1. Looked up from germline, CDR1 is SGHNT and CDR2 is YYREEE (reference sequence). The CDR3 region has the DNA TGTGCCAGCAGAACTAGCGGGGAAGAGACCCAGTACTTC. Its translation: CASRTSGEETQYF.

This clone was detected only a few times. V and J are TRBV23-1 and TRBJ1-4; TRBD1 is a possible D gene (5 bases). TRBV23-1 is treated as an ORF (open reading frame) with a function not yet certain. Trimming took 4 bases from V and 0 from J, leaving 12 bases between them. This CDR3 spans 16 amino acids. Here the CDR3 DNA reads TGCGCCAGCAGTCCTACGACAGTCGCAACTAATGAAAAACTGTTTTTT. Encoded protein: CASSPTTVATNEKLFF.

The chain joins TRBV6-1 to TRBJ2-2; the D is unclear. Trimming cost V 4 bases and J 0 bases, with 6 bases left between them. The CDR3 runs to 14 residues. Germline CDR1 and CDR2: MNHNS and SASEGT. For the CDR3, the DNA is TGTGCCAGCAGTGTCACTGCGAACACCGGGGAGCTGTTTTTT. Protein product: CASSVTANTGELFF.

The V gene is TRBV30, the J gene TRBJ1-1; no reliable D call. Germline assignment: CDR1 GTSNPN and CDR2 SVGIG (reference sequence). The V gene lost 1 base and the J gene lost 8 bases, with 14 bases spanning the gap. The CDR3 runs 13 residues. CDR3 coding DNA: TGTGCCTGGAGTGGTGTGGCTAGTGGGGAAGCTTTCTTT. This encodes CAWSGVASGEAFF.

This sequence joins TRBV5-1 and TRBJ2-7, with D maybe TRBD1 (6 bases). The CDR3 is 14 residues long. Trimming removed 0 bases from V and 5 bases from J, with 12 bases in between. Germline assignment: CDR1 SGHRS and CDR2 YFSETQ. The CDR3 sequence: CASSLEDRANEQYF. Here the CDR3 DNA reads TGCGCCAGCAGCTTGGAGGACAGAGCCAACGAGCAGTACTTC. The complete variable domain, with remaining parts taken from reference TRBV5-1 and TRBJ2-7, reads KAGVTQTPRYLIKTRGQQVTLSCSPISGHRSVSWYQQTPGQGLQFLFEYFSETQRNKGNFPGRFSGRQFSNSRSEMNVSTLELGDSALYLCASSLEDRANEQYFGPGTRLTVT.

This sequence joins TRBV4-1 and TRBJ1-5, with 10 bases identical to TRBD1. V trimming: 1 base; J trimming: 6 bases; junction bases outside the gene matches: 3. Germline lookup yields CDR1 MGHRA and CDR2 YSYEKL. CDR3 length: 15 residues. The CDR3 sequence is CASSQVGTGVQPQHF. CDR3 coding DNA: TGCGCCAGCAGCCAAGTGGGGACAGGGGTTCAGCCCCAGCATTTT.

J is TRBJ1-3 and V is TRBV5-6; no reliable D call. The CDR3 contains 15 residues. V lost 2 bases and J lost 0, with 9 bases in between. The germline V gene encodes CDR1 SGHDT and CDR2 YYEEEE. CDR3 sequence reads: CASSLSGYSGNTIYF. The CDR3 nucleotides are TGTGCCAGCAGCTTAAGTGGGTACTCTGGAAACACCATATATTTT.

The V gene is TRBV20-1, the J gene TRBJ1-4; D is unclear. Germline CDR1 reads DFQATT; CDR2 reads SNEGSKA (reference sequence). The CDR3 contains 11 residues. Trimming cost V 8 bases and J 5 bases, with 9 bases left between them. CDR3 coding DNA: TGCAGTACCGCGGACAATGAAAAACTGTTTTTT. The encoded protein is CSTADNEKLFF.

The chain recombines TRBV5-1 with TRBJ2-5; D uncertain. The germline V and J ends were trimmed by 2 bases and 6 bases, with 8 bases remaining between them. The V gene's germline CDR1 is SGHRS and CDR2 YFSETQ. The CDR3 runs to 12 residues. The CDR3 region is CASSFEVKTQYF. CDR3 nucleotides: TGCGCCAGCAGCTTTGAGGTGAAGACCCAGTACTTC.